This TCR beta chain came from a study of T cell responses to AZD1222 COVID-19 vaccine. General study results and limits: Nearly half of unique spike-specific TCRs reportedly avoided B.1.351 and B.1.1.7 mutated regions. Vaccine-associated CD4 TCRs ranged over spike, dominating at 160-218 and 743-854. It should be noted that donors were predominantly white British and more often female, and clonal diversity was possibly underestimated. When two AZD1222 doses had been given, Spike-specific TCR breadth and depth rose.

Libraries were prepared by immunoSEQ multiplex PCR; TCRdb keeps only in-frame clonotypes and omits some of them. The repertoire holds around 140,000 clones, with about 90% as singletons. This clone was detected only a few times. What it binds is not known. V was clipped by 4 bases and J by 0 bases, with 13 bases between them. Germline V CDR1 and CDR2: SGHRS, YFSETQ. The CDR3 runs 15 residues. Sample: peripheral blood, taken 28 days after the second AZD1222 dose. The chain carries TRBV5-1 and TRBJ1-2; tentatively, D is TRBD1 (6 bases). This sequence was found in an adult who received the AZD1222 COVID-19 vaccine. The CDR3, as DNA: TGCGCCAGCAGCATGACAGGTGATCCTAACTATGGCTACACCTTC. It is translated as CASSMTGDPNYGYTF.